This paragraph reports one T cell receptor beta chain. The antigen remains unidentified. The authors prepared the TCRbeta library with unique molecular identifiers. TCRdb independently ran MiXCR on the PCR reads; one entry per CDR3 protein. The sample includes more than 300,000 distinct CDR3 sequences, about 17% seen only once; the top ten take 35% to 50%. The CDR3 runs 14 residues. Looked up from germline, CDR1 is SGHRS and CDR2 is YFSETQ. V lost 4 bases and J 1 base, leaving 11 bases between the germline ends. This entry belongs to a study of T-cell reconstitution after alpha-beta-depleted transplantation in children. The study's findings and limits: About two months after transplant, alpha-beta T cells reportedly came from several hundred expanded graft clones.

Sequenced here: PBMCs, mostly from graft donor cells, sampled 360 days after TCRalphabeta/CD19-depleted stem cell transplant. This TCR came from a male patient aged 2-10 years who had a stem cell transplant for acute lymphoblastic leukemia, so the T cells may come from the graft donor. The rearrangement uses TRBV5-1 and TRBJ2-5; D is unclear. CDR3 in DNA: TGCGCCAGCAGCCACACCGGGCCCCAAGAGACCCAGTACTTC. This sequence encodes CASSHTGPQETQYF.